This entry lists 20 T cell receptor beta chains sequenced from one sample in a study of blood T cell repertoires in COVID-19. The data were produced by immunoSEQ multiplex PCR, yet TCRdb's version contains in-frame clones alone and is incomplete. Among about 380,000 clones listed, around 89% were seen once. Source material: peripheral blood. The receptors were gathered from a man in his late teens or twenties with active or convalescent COVID-19.

The chain carries TRBV5-1 and TRBJ1-4; possibly TRBD1 for D (5 bases). V lost 0 bases to trimming and J lost 0 bases, with 9 bases between them. The CDR3 consists of 16 residues. Germline CDR1 is SGHRS and CDR2 is YFSETQ. As DNA, the CDR3 is TGCGCCAGCAGCTTGGACAGGCGATCAACTAATGAAAAACTGTTTTTT. Protein sequence: CASSLDRRSTNEKLFF.

The V gene is TRBV7-9, the J gene TRBJ2-1, with 9 bases that match TRBD2. The CDR3 runs to 15 residues. Germline CDR1 and CDR2: SEHNR and FQNEAQ (reference sequence). V was clipped by 5 bases and J by 7 bases; unmatched bases: 9. CDR3 loop: CASSPPREGRNEQFF. The CDR3 nucleotides are TGTGCCAGCAGCCCCCCGCGGGAGGGCCGTAATGAGCAGTTCTTC.

The chain combines TRBV6-5 with TRBJ1-5; TRBD1 matches 9 bases. Per germline, CDR1 MNHEY and CDR2 SVGAGI. V lost 8 bases and J lost 7; bases outside the gene matches: 6. The CDR3 is made up of 13 amino acids. The CDR3 bases are TGTGCCAGCCCAGACAGGGGGGGCCAGCCCCAGCATTTT. It translates to CASPDRGGQPQHF.

This sequence joins TRBV19 and TRBJ2-2, with 7 bases matching TRBD1. The V segment lost 6 bases and the J segment 0 bases; nucleotides outside the gene matches: 10. The CDR3 is 17 residues long. Looked up from germline, CDR1 is LNHDA and CDR2 is SQIVND (reference sequence). The CDR3 coding sequence is TGTGCCAGTAGCCCACACAGGGGCCGCTCGAACACCGGGGAGCTGTTTTTT. Translating it yields CASSPHRGRSNTGELFF.

The chain couples TRBV7-2 to TRBJ1-2; TRBD1 is a possible D gene (5 bases). The CDR3 loop spans 15 amino acids. Trimming shortened V by 5 bases and J by 1 base, and 14 bases separated the two germline ends. Germline V gene data show CDR1 as SGHTA and CDR2 as FQGNSA. CDR3 protein: CASSASTGFNYGYTF. The CDR3 nucleotides read TGTGCCAGCAGCGCCAGTACAGGATTTAACTATGGCTACACCTTC.

The chain is built from TRBV28 and TRBJ1-1, with D perhaps TRBD1 (5 bases). Trimming cost V 4 bases and J 0 bases, with 12 bases left between them. CDR3 size: 15 residues. Germline CDR1 reads MDHEN; CDR2 reads SYDVKM. The CDR3 is CASSYLGLLNTEAFF. CDR3 nucleotide sequence: TGTGCCAGCAGTTACCTGGGACTTTTGAACACTGAAGCTTTCTTT.

The genes are TRBV3-1 (or the pseudogene TRBV3-2) and TRBJ2-3, with 8 positions matching TRBD1. J gave up 5 bases and V 4 bases, and 5 bases lay outside the gene matches. From germline, CDR1 is LGHDT and CDR2 YNNKEL (reference sequence). The CDR3 contains 14 residues. CDR3 region: CASSPRTGKDTQYF. DNA for the CDR3: TGTGCCAGCAGCCCTCGGACAGGGAAAGATACGCAGTATTTT.

This CDR3 reads CASSQELAGQGYGYTF. In nucleotides, the CDR3 is TGTGCCAGCAGCCAAGAATTAGCGGGACAGGGATATGGCTACACCTTC. This rearrangement joins TRBV4-2 to TRBJ1-2; TRBD1 aligns across 9 bases. The germline V gene has CDR1 LGHNA and CDR2 YNFKEQ. With 0 bases clipped from V and 5 bases from J, the junction kept 7 bases outside the gene matches. The CDR3 loop spans 16 amino acids.

The CDR3: CASSQGVAGNTIYF. The CDR3 nucleotides read TGTGCCAGCTCCCAGGGGGTAGCTGGAAACACCATATATTTT. The chain couples TRBV11-3 to TRBJ1-3, with 7 nucleotides matching TRBD1. This CDR3 is built from 14 residues. The junction had 6 bases not matched to a gene; V was cut back by 8 bases and J by 2 bases. The germline CDR1 and CDR2 sequences are SGHNT and YENEEA.

This clone showed up just once. The chain employs TRBV6-2 or TRBV6-3 and TRBJ2-3; TRBD2 is a possible D gene (5 bases). CDR1 MNHEY and CDR2 SVGEGT come from the germline V gene. This CDR3 is 14 amino acids long. V was clipped by 5 bases and J by 1 base, with 10 bases between them. The CDR3 is CASSDPRGTDTQYF. CDR3 in DNA: TGTGCCAGCAGTGACCCGAGGGGCACAGATACGCAGTATTTT.

The sample holds many counts of this clone. This same CDR3 is encoded by further DNA sequences in the sample. J is TRBJ2-7 and V is TRBV7-2; 9 nucleotides line up with TRBD1. The V gene end was trimmed by 5 bases and the J gene end by 2 bases; junction bases not matched to a gene: 4. CDR1 is SGHTA and CDR2 is FQGNSA in the germline V gene. The CDR3 is 14 residues long. The CDR3, as DNA: TGTGCCAGCAGCCCCGGGACAGGGCCCTACGAGCAGTACTTC. Residues: CASSPGTGPYEQYF.

There are a few counts of this clone. The V call is TRBV9, the J call TRBJ1-1; D may be TRBD1 (5 bases). This CDR3 comprises 15 residues. The germline gives CDR1 SGDLS, CDR2 YYNGEE. Deletions cut 2 bases from V and 3 bases from J, with 14 bases between. The DNA of the CDR3 is TGTGCCAGCAGCGTCCTTACCGGGGGGGACACTGAAGCTTTCTTT. Residues: CASSVLTGGDTEAFF.

This chain connects TRBV28 to TRBJ1-3; a weak D match, TRBD1 (5 bases). The CDR3 consists of 15 residues. Germline V gene data show CDR1 as MDHEN and CDR2 as SYDVKM. V lost 3 bases and J lost 3, with 12 bases in between. CDR3 sequence (DNA): TGTGCCAGCAGTTTGGGAGGGGCTAATGGAAACACCATATATTTT. Protein sequence: CASSLGGANGNTIYF.

The rearrangement links TRBV7-9 to TRBJ2-7; 10 nucleotides agree with TRBD1. V lost 5 bases and J lost 6; bases outside the gene matches: 4. CDR1 is SEHNR, CDR2 FQNEAQ, per germline (reference sequence). The CDR3 covers 13 residues. CDR3 sequence reads: CASSRRDRGEQYF. The CDR3 nucleotides read TGTGCCAGCAGCCGCCGGGACAGGGGCGAGCAGTACTTC. Full variable domain (rest looked up from reference TRBV7-9 and TRBJ2-7): DTGVSQNPRHKITKRGQNVTFRCDPISEHNRLYWYRQTLGQGPEFLTYFQNEAQLEKSRLLSDRFSAERPKGSFSTLEIQRTEQGDSAMYLCASSRRDRGEQYFGPGTRLTVT.

V usage is TRBV6-5 and J usage is TRBJ2-7; 8 positions agree with TRBD1. This CDR3 spans 15 amino acids. Trimming cost V 6 bases and J 10 bases; bases outside gene matches: 17. The germline CDR1 and CDR2 sequences are MNHEY and SVGAGI. CDR3 nucleotides: TGTGCCAGCAGACGTGAGGGACAGGCCTCTACGAGTCAGTACTTC. Protein: CASRREGQASTSQYF.

V and J are TRBV9 and TRBJ1-2, with D possibly TRBD1 on 6 matching bases. Trimming removed 3 bases at V and 2 bases at J, with 11 bases between. This CDR3 is built from 14 residues. Per the germline V gene, CDR1 is SGDLS and CDR2 is YYNGEE. The CDR3 sequence is CASSGEDRNYGYTF. In nucleotides, the CDR3 is TGTGCCAGCAGCGGAGAGGACAGAAACTATGGCTACACCTTC.

This chain connects TRBV7-9 to TRBJ1-4; 9 bases line up with TRBD1. The CDR3 extends over 15 amino acids. CDR1 is SEHNR, CDR2 FQNEAQ, per germline (reference sequence). J was trimmed by 6 bases and V by 0 bases; bases with no gene match: 2. The CDR3 sequence: CASSLAGQGHEKLFF. CDR3 sequence (DNA): TGTGCCAGCAGCTTAGCGGGACAGGGCCATGAAAAACTGTTTTTT.

CDR3 DNA sequence: TGCGCCAGCAGCTCTCCTCGAGGGGGTGGGACTGAAGCTTTCTTT. Protein sequence: CASSSPRGGGTEAFF. This chain joins TRBV5-1 and TRBJ1-1; tentatively, D is TRBD1 (6 bases). The germline V and J ends were trimmed by 3 bases and 5 bases, with 17 bases remaining between them. The CDR3 has 15 amino acids. The germline V gene has CDR1 SGHRS and CDR2 YFSETQ.

This chain connects TRBV27 to TRBJ2-2, with a weak D call TRBD1 (7 bases). V lost 5 bases and J lost 4, with 20 bases in between. Germline CDR1 reads MNHEY; CDR2 reads SMNVEV (reference sequence). CDR3 size: 17 residues. The CDR3 here is CASSLPLTGRGTGELFF. Here the CDR3 DNA reads TGTGCCAGCAGTCTACCCTTGACAGGGCGGGGCACCGGGGAGCTGTTTTTT.

J is TRBJ1-5 and V is TRBV19; D is perhaps TRBD1 (5 bases). Germline V lookup: CDR1 LNHDA, CDR2 SQIVND (reference sequence). The V gene lost 5 bases and the J gene lost 0 bases, with 14 bases spanning the gap. The CDR3 has 16 residues. CDR3 in DNA: TGTGCCAGTAGTCGGGAGAAGGGGTATAGCAATCAGCCCCAGCATTTT. It codes for CASSREKGYSNQPQHF.